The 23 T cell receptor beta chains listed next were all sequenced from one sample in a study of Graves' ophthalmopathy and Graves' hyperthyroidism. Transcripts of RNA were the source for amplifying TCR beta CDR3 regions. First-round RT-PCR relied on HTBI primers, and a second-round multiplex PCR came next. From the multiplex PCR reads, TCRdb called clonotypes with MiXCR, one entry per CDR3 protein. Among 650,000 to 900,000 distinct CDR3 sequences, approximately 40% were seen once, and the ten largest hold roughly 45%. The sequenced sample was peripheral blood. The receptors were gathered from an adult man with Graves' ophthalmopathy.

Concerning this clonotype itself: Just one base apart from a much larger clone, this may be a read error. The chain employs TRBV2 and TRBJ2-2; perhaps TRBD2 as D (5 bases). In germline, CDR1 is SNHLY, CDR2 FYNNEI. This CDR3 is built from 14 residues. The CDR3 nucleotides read TGTGCCAGCGCGGTCCTTCAAGTGACCGGGGAGCTGCTTTTT. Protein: CASAVLQVTGELLF.

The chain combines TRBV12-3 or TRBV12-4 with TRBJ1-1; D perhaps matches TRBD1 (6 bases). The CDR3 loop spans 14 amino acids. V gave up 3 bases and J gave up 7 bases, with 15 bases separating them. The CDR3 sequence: CASSFAGGTHEAFF. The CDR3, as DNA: TGTGCCAGCAGTTTCGCGGGGGGGACACATGAAGCTTTCTTT.

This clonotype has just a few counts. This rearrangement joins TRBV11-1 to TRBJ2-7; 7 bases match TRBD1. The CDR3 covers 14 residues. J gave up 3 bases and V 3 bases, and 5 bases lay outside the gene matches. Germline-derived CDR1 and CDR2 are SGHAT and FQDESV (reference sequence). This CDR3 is CASSLGTAFYEQYF. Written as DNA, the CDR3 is TGTGCCAGCAGCTTGGGGACAGCCTTCTACGAGCAGTACTTC. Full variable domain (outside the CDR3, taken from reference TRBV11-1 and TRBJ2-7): EAEVAQSPRYKITEKSQAVAFWCDPISGHATLYWYRQILGQGPELLVQFQDESVVDDSQLPKDRFSAERLKGVDSTLKIQPAELGDSAMYLCASSLGTAFYEQYFGPGTRLTVT.

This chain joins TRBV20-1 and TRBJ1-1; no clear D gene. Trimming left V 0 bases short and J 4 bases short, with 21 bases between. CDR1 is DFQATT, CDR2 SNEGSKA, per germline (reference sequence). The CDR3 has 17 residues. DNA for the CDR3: TGCAGTGCTAGAGATCTGGCCCAAATCAAGCGGGTCACTGAAGCTTTCTTT. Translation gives CSARDLAQIKRVTEAFF.

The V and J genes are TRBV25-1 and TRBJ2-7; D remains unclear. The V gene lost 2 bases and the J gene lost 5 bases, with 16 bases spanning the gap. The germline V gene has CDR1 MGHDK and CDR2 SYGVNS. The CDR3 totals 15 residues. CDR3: CASSELERVDHEQYF. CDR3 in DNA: TGTGCCAGCAGTGAACTCGAAAGGGTGGATCACGAGCAGTACTTC.

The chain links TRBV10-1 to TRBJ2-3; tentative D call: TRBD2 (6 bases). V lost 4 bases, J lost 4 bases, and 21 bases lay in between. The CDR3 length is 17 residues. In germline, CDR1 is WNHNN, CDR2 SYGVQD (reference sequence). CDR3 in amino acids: CASSGRATGERSDTQYF. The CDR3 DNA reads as TGCGCCAGCAGTGGCCGTGCCACGGGGGAGCGGTCAGATACGCAGTATTTT.

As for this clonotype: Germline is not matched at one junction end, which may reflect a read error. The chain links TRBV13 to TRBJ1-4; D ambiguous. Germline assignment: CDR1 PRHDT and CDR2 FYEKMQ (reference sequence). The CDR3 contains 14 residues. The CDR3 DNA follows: TGCGCCAGCAGCACTAGGACAACTAATGAAAAACTGTTTTTT. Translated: CASSTRTTNEKLFF.

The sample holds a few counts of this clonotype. The CDR3 region has the DNA TGTGCCAGCAGTTATGAGGCGATGGGGGAGCTGTTTTTT. It is translated as CASSYEAMGELFF. The gene calls are TRBV12-3 or TRBV12-4 and TRBJ2-2; D not certain. V was shortened by 4 bases and J by 8 bases, with 11 bases between the two germline ends. The CDR3 covers 13 residues.

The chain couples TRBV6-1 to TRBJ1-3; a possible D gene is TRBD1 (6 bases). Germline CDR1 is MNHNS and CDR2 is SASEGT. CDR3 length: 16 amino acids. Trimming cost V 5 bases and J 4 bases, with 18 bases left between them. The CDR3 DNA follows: TGTGCCAGCAGTTACCGGGACACCTCTAAGGGAAACACCATATATTTT. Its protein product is CASSYRDTSKGNTIYF.

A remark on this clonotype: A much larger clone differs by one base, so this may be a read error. CDR3 nucleotide sequence: TGTGCCAGCAGCTTAGCGACGGACATGGCAAGTGTTCGGGGCTACAGCTTC. Translating gives CASSLATDMASVRGYSF. The chain recombines TRBV11-1 with TRBJ1-2; possibly TRBD1 for D (5 bases). Per germline, CDR1 SGHAT and CDR2 FQDESV (reference sequence). The CDR3 length is 17 residues.

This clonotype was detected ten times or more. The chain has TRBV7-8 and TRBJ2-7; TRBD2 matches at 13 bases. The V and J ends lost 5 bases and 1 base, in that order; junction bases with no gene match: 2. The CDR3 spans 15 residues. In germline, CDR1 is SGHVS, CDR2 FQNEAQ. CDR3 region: CASSRLAGGSYEQYF. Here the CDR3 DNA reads TGTGCCAGCAGCAGACTAGCGGGGGGTTCCTACGAGCAGTACTTC.

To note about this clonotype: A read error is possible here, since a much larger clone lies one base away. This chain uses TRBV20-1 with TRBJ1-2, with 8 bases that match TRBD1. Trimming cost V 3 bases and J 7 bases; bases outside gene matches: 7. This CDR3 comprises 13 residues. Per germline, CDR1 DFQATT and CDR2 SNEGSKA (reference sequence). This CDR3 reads CSASKQGAGGYTF. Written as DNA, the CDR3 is TGCAGTGCTAGTAAGCAGGGGGCTGGTGGCTACACCTTC.

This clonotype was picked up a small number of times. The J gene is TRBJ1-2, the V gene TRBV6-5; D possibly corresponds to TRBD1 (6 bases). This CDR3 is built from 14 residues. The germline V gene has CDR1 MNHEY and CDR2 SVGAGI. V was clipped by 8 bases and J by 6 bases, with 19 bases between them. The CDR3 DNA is TGTGCCAGCCGATACGATACAGGGACCGATGGCTACACCTTC. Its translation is CASRYDTGTDGYTF.

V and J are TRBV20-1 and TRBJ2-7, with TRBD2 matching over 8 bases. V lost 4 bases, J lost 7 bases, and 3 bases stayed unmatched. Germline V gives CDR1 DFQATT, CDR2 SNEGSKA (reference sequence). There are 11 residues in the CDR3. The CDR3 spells CSATIAGEQYF. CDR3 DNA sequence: TGCAGTGCTACGATAGCGGGAGAGCAGTACTTC.

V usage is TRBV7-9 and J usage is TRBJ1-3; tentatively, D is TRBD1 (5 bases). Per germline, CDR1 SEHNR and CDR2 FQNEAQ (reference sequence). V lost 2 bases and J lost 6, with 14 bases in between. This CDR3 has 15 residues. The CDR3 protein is CASSLIAGGENTIYF. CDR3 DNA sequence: TGTGCCAGCAGCTTAATAGCCGGGGGTGAAAACACCATATATTTT.

The CDR3 here is CATSSLRPGDQQYF. As DNA, the CDR3 is TGTGCCACCAGCAGCTTACGGCCAGGGGACCAGCAGTACTTC. The V gene is TRBV15, the J gene TRBJ2-7, with D possibly being TRBD1 (6 bases). V was shortened by 3 bases and J by 8 bases, with 17 bases between the two germline ends. Germline V gives CDR1 LNHNV, CDR2 YYDKDF (reference sequence). The CDR3 runs 14 residues.

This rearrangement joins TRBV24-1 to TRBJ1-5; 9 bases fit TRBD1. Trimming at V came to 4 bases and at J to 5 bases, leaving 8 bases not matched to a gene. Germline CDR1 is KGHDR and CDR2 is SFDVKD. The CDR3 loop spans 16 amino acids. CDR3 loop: CATSDPGTGLHQPQHF. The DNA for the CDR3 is TGTGCCACCAGTGACCCAGGGACAGGGCTTCATCAGCCCCAGCATTTT.

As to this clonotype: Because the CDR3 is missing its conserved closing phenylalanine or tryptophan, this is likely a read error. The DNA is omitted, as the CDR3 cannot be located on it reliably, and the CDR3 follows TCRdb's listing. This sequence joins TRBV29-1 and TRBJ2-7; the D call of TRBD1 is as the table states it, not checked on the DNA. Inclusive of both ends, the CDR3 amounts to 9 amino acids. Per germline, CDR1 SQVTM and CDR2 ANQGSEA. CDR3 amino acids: CSVSVGGCL.

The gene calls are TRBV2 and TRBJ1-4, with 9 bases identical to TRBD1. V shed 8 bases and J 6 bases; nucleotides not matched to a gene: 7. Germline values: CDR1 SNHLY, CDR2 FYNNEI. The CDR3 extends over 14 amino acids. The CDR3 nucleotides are TGTGCCAGCGGACGGGACAGGGCCCATGAAAAACTGTTTTTT. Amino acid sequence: CASGRDRAHEKLFF.

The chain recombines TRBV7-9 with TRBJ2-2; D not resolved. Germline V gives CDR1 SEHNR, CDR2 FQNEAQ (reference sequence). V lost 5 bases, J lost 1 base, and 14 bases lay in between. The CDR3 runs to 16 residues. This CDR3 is CASSTQGWRNTGELFF. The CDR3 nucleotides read TGTGCCAGCAGCACCCAAGGGTGGCGGAACACCGGGGAGCTGTTTTTT.

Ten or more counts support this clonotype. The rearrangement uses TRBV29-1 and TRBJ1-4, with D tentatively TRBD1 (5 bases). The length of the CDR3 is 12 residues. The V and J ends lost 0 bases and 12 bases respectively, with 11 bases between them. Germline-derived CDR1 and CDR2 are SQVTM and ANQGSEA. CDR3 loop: CSVEDYGAELFF. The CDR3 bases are TGCAGCGTTGAAGATTACGGGGCTGAACTGTTTTTT.

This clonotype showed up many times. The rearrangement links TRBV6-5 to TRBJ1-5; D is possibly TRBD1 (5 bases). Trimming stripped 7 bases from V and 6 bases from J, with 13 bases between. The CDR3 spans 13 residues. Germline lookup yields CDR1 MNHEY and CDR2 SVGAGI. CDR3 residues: CASMRGASQPQHF. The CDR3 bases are TGTGCCAGCATGCGAGGGGCCAGTCAGCCCCAGCATTTT.

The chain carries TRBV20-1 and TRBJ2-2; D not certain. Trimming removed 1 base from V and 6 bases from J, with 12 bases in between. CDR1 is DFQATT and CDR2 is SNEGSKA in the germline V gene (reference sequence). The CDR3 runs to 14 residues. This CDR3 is CSARAKGYAGELFF. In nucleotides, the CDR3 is TGCAGTGCTAGAGCTAAGGGCTACGCCGGGGAGCTGTTTTTT.